These 7 T cell receptor beta chains came from one sample sequenced in a study of CD4+ T cells in melanoma. This table comes from immunoSEQ multiplex PCR, and its TCRdb copy is limited to in-frame clones, with some not included. The sample contains about 110,000 clones, about 90% of which appear only once. Material: peripheral blood. The receptors shown here come from a human donor with melanoma.

This clone was recorded once. This chain uses TRBV12-5 with TRBJ2-3, with D maybe TRBD1 (6 bases). The V and J ends lost 3 bases and 6 bases respectively, with 13 bases between them. The CDR3 extends over 14 amino acids. Germline CDR1 is LGHNT and CDR2 is FRNRAP. The DNA of the CDR3 is TGTGCTAGTGGTTTAGGGGGTCCCCCGGATACGCAGTATTTT. Residues: CASGLGGPPDTQYF.

This chain uses TRBV28 with TRBJ1-3; D might be TRBD1 (6 bases). The CDR3 length is 15 residues. V lost 2 bases and J 3 bases, leaving 11 bases between the germline ends. The germline V gene has CDR1 MDHEN and CDR2 SYDVKM. CDR3 in DNA: TGTGCCAGCAGTTTACGGGGGGCTGGTGGAAACACCATATATTTT. This translates into CASSLRGAGGNTIYF.

V is TRBV10-2 and J is TRBJ1-5; the D gene is possibly TRBD1 (5 bases). With 7 bases removed from V and 0 bases from J, the gap between germline ends came to 19 bases. Germline loops: CDR1 WSHSY, CDR2 SAAADI. The CDR3 is made up of 17 amino acids. CDR3 nucleotide sequence: TGCGCCAGCATTCTGGGGCTGGAATCGAATAGCAATCAGCCCCAGCATTTT. Translating gives CASILGLESNSNQPQHF.

The rearrangement uses TRBV7-9 and TRBJ2-1, with D possibly TRBD2 on 6 matching bases. The CDR3 has 12 residues. V lost 4 bases and J lost 9, with 10 bases in between. CDR1 and CDR2 (germline): SEHNR, FQNEAQ (reference sequence). CDR3 loop: CASSSQGGEQFF. The CDR3 region has the DNA TGTGCCAGCAGCTCCCAGGGAGGTGAGCAGTTCTTC. Variable domain in full (rest from reference TRBV7-9 and TRBJ2-1): DTGVSQNPRHKITKRGQNVTFRCDPISEHNRLYWYRQTLGQGPEFLTYFQNEAQLEKSRLLSDRFSAERPKGSFSTLEIQRTEQGDSAMYLCASSSQGGEQFFGPGTRLTVL.

J is TRBJ2-5 and V is TRBV5-5, with 8 bases matching TRBD2. CDR3 size: 15 residues. Germline V gives CDR1 SGHKS, CDR2 YYEKEE (reference sequence). V was pared by 4 bases and J by 4 bases, with 9 bases of the junction left unmatched. CDR3: CASSPGSGAGETQYF. As DNA, the CDR3 is TGTGCCAGCAGCCCTGGTAGCGGGGCGGGAGAGACCCAGTACTTC. The complete variable domain, with remaining parts taken from reference TRBV5-5 and TRBJ2-5, reads DAGVTQSPTHLIKTRGQQVTLRCSPISGHKSVSWYQQVLGQGPQFIFQYYEKEERGRGNFPDRFSARQFPNYSSELNVNALLLGDSALYLCASSPGSGAGETQYFGPGTRLLVL.

The genes are TRBV4-2 and TRBJ1-1, with D possibly matching TRBD1 (5 bases). The germline V and J ends were trimmed by 1 base and 3 bases, with 12 bases remaining between them. This CDR3 has 15 amino acids. Germline CDR1 LGHNA, CDR2 YNFKEQ. The CDR3 bases are TGTGCCAGCAGCCAAGTGGGGGGAACGGACACTGAAGCTTTCTTT. It codes for CASSQVGGTDTEAFF.

This chain uses TRBV27 with TRBJ2-7; 9 bases map to TRBD2. The trim removed 3 bases at V and 3 bases at J, leaving 24 bases unmatched. This CDR3 contains 21 residues. Germline V gene data show CDR1 as MNHEY and CDR2 as SMNVEV (reference sequence). This CDR3 reads CASSLRRRGRANSGSIYEQYF. CDR3 DNA sequence: TGTGCCAGCAGTTTGCGTCGGAGGGGCAGGGCGAATAGCGGGAGCATCTACGAGCAGTACTTC.